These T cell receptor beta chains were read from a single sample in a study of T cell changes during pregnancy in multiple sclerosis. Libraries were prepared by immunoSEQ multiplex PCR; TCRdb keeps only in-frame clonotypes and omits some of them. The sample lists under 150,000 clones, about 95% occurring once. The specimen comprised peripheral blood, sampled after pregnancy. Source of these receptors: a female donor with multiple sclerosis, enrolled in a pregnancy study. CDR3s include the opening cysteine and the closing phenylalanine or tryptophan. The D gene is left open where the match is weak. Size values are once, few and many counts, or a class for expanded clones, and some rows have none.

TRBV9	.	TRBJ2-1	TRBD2	CASSVAGLAGYNEQFF	TGTGCCAGCAGCGTAGCAGGTCTAGCGGGCTACAATGAGCAGTTCTTC
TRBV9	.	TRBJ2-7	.	CASSVGEGDEQYF	TGTGCCAGCAGCGTAGGGGAGGGGGACGAGCAGTACTTC
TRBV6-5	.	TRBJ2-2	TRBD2	CASTYRTSGTGELFF	TGTGCCAGCACCTATAGGACTAGTGGCACCGGGGAGCTGTTTTTT
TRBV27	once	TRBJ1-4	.	CASSLVTGVNEKLFF	TGTGCCAGCAGTCTAGTGACAGGAGTTAATGAAAAACTGTTTTTT
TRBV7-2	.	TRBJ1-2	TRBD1	CASSHPGTAYGYTF	TGTGCCAGCAGCCACCCCGGGACAGCCTATGGCTACACCTTC
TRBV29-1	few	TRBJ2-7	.	CSVERAGSPPYF	TGCAGCGTTGAGCGGGCCGGGTCGCCGCCGTACTTC
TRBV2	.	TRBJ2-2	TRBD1	CASVDRGTGELFF	TGTGCCAGCGTAGACAGGGGCACCGGGGAGCTGTTTTTT
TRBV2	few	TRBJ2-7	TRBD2	CASRRGSHEQYF	TGTGCCAGCAGGCGGGGGAGCCACGAGCAGTACTTC
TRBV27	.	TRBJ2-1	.	CASSLEGSAYNEQFF	TGTGCCAGCAGTTTAGAGGGTTCCGCGTACAATGAGCAGTTCTTC
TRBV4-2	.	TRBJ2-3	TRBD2	CASSQLTSADTQYF	TGTGCCAGCAGCCAACTCACTAGCGCGGATACGCAGTATTTT
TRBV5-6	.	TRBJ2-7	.	CASSSSGYRTYEQYF	TGTGCCAGCAGCTCATCGGGGTATCGGACCTACGAGCAGTACTTC
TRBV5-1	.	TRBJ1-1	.	CASSLETVNTEAFF	TGCGCCAGCAGCTTGGAAACGGTGAACACTGAAGCTTTCTTT
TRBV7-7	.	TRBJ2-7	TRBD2	CASSLGLAGPYEQYF	TGTGCTAGCAGCTTAGGGCTAGCGGGGCCCTACGAGCAGTACTTC
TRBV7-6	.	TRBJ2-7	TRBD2	CASSLLGTSGGSYEQYF	TGTGCCAGCAGCTTACTGGGGACTAGCGGAGGGTCCTACGAGCAGTACTTC
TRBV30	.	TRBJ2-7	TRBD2	CAWGGVLGSLAGSYEQYF	TGTGCCTGGGGAGGGGTATTAGGGTCCTTAGCGGGGTCCTACGAGCAGTACTTC
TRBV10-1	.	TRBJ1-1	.	CASRRSGVLTGFF	TGCGCCAGCCGGAGGTCAGGGGTTCTGACTGGTTTCTTT
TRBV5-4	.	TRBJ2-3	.	CASSPGGTQYF	TGTGCCAGCAGCCCAGGAGGTACGCAGTATTTT
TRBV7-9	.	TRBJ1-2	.	CASRRVASTDDYGYTF	TGTGCCAGTAGGAGGGTGGCTTCAACCGACGACTATGGCTACACCTTC
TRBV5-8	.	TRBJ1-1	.	CASSLDGAGEAFF	TGTGCCAGCAGCTTGGACGGTGCAGGGGAAGCTTTCTTT
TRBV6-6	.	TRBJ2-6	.	CASIEYSGANVLTF	TGTGCCAGCATAGAATACTCTGGGGCCAACGTCCTGACTTTC
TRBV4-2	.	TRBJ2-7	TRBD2	CASGNSGGKFYEQYF	TGTGCCAGCGGAAATAGCGGGGGGAAGTTCTACGAGCAGTACTTC
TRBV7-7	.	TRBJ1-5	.	CASSLTADQPQHF	TGTGCTAGCAGCCTGACAGCCGATCAGCCCCAGCATTTT
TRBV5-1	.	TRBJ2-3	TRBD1	CASQITGARTDTQYF	TGCGCCAGCCAGATTACAGGGGCCCGCACAGATACGCAGTATTTT
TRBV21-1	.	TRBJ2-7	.	CASSNPASGYYSYEQYF	TGTGCCAGCAGCAATCCCGCTAGCGGGTATTACTCCTACGAGCAGTACTTC
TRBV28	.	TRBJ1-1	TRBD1	CASSYSRGQGNTEAFF	TGTGCCAGCAGTTACTCCCGAGGACAGGGAAACACTGAAGCTTTCTTT
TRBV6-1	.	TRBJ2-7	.	CASSDSAYEQYF	TGTGCCAGCTCAGACAGCGCCTACGAGCAGTACTTC
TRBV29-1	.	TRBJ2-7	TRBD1	CSVAPGQGRYEQYF	TGCAGCGTCGCACCGGGACAGGGGAGGTACGAGCAGTACTTC
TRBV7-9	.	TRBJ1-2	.	CASSVPQGPGGYTF	TGTGCCAGCAGCGTACCACAGGGCCCTGGTGGCTACACCTTC
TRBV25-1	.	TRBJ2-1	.	CASSDGGAQFF	TGTGCCAGCAGTGACGGGGGTGCGCAGTTCTTC
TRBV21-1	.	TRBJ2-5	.	CASSTNPTDRVEETQYF	TGTGCCAGCAGCACAAATCCCACTGACAGGGTAGAAGAGACCCAGTACTTC
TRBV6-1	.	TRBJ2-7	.	CASRGRQAVYEQYF	TGTGCCAGCAGAGGTAGACAGGCCGTCTACGAGCAGTACTTC
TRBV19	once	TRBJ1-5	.	CASSIDGGPNQPQHF	TGTGCCAGTAGTATAGATGGAGGGCCCAATCAGCCCCAGCATTTT
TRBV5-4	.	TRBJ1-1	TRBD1	CASNKEGAHTEAFF	TGTGCCAGCAACAAAGAGGGGGCGCACACTGAAGCTTTCTTT
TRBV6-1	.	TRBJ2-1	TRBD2	CASSALAGGQKGEQFF	TGTGCCAGCAGTGCCTTAGCGGGAGGGCAAAAGGGTGAGCAGTTCTTC
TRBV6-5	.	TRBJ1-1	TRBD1	CASSRQGKNTEAFF	TGTGCCAGCAGTCGACAGGGGAAGAACACTGAAGCTTTCTTT
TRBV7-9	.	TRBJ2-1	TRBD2	CASSLDSGRDNEQFF	TGTGCCAGCAGCTTAGATAGCGGGAGGGACAATGAGCAGTTCTTC
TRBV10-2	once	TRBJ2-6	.	CASSDGAWGSGANVLTF	TGCGCCAGCAGTGATGGGGCCTGGGGCTCTGGGGCCAACGTCCTGACTTTC
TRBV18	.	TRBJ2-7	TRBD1	CASSRGQETYEQYF	TGTGCCAGCTCCAGGGGACAGGAGACGTACGAGCAGTACTTC
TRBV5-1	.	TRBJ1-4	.	CASSLASERFEKLFF	TGCGCCAGCAGCTTGGCCAGCGAGAGGTTTGAAAAACTGTTTTTT
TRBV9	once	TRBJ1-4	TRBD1	CASSPGTGGTTTNEKLFF	TGTGCCAGCAGCCCCGGGACAGGGGGCACGACAACTAATGAAAAACTGTTTTTT
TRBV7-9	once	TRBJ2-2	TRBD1	CASSPGQRVPTTGELFF	TGTGCCAGCAGCCCGGGACAGAGGGTCCCTACCACCGGGGAGCTGTTTTTT
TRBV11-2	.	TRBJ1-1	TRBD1	CASSESGSGTGFRNTEAFF	TGTGCCAGCAGCGAAAGCGGCTCCGGGACAGGGTTCCGTAACACTGAAGCTTTCTTT
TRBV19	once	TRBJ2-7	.	CASSLTWVRSYEQYF	TGTGCCAGTAGCCTCACCTGGGTCAGGTCCTACGAGCAGTACTTC
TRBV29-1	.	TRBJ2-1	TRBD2	CSVERGTSGYNEQFF	TGCAGCGTTGAGAGAGGGACTAGCGGTTACAATGAGCAGTTCTTC
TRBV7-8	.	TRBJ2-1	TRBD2	CASSLASRLAVYNEQFF	TGTGCCAGCAGCTTAGCAAGTAGGCTAGCGGTATACAATGAGCAGTTCTTC
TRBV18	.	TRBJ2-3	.	CASSPRGGRSTDTQYF	TGTGCCAGCTCACCACGGGGAGGCAGGAGCACAGATACGCAGTATTTT
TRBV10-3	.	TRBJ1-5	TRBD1	CAIFPGTGLQPQHF	TGTGCCATCTTCCCCGGGACAGGGTTACAGCCCCAGCATTTT
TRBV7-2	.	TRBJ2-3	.	CASSPQLMSESHTQYF	TGTGCCAGCAGCCCACAACTAATGAGTGAGTCTCATACGCAGTATTTT
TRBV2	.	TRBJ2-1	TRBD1	CASSVSGTGVYNEQFF	TGTGCCAGCAGTGTCTCCGGGACAGGGGTCTACAATGAGCAGTTCTTC
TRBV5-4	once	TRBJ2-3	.	CASSSEPTRTAHTQYF	TGTGCCAGCAGCTCAGAGCCTACTAGAACAGCGCATACGCAGTATTTT
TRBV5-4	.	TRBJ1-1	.	CASSFRGNTEAFF	TGTGCCAGCAGCTTCAGGGGGAACACTGAAGCTTTCTTT
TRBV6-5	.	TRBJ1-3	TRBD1	CATKRDRAINTIYF	TGTGCCACCAAACGGGACAGGGCGATAAACACCATATATTTT
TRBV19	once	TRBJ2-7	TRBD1	CASSILPGGPYEQYF	TGTGCCAGTAGTATCCTCCCAGGGGGCCCCTACGAGCAGTACTTC